The rows below give T cell receptor beta chains drawn from one sample of a study of blood T cell repertoires in COVID-19. Generated by immunoSEQ multiplex PCR, the TCRdb table keeps only in-frame clones and is missing some. The sample lists 250,000 to 300,000 clones; 80% to 90% were seen once. Material: PBMCs or T cells enriched from blood (not recorded which). The receptors here all came from a woman aged 50 to 65 who had been exposed to COVID-19. Both conserved end residues are part of each CDR3. The order of the fields is V gene, D gene, CDR3 length, J gene, CDR3 protein. The D gene is left open where the match is weak.

TRBV7-8,TRBD1,14,TRBJ1-2,CASSLAWTGGGYTF
TRBV19,-,11,TRBJ1-1,CASGITAAAFF
TRBV3-1/TRBV3-2,-,17,TRBJ1-5,CASSQFGQGYRHQPQHF
TRBV3-1/TRBV3-2,-,16,TRBJ1-2,CASSARTTQGGYGYTF
TRBV28,-,15,TRBJ2-5,CASSSVGGLVKTQYF
TRBV27,TRBD1,13,TRBJ1-1,CASSLSPRGEAFF
TRBV14,-,15,TRBJ1-1,CASSHFLEGETEAFF
TRBV6-2/TRBV6-3,-,15,TRBJ2-7,CASSVTGTPSYEQYF
TRBV6-1,TRBD1,14,TRBJ1-1,CASSEYRGATEAFF
TRBV27,TRBD2,15,TRBJ2-1,CASRTSGALYNEQFF
TRBV28,-,14,TRBJ1-1,CASTQRGFKPEAFF
TRBV18,-,12,TRBJ1-2,CASSPLEGSYTF
TRBV12-3/TRBV12-4,-,13,TRBJ2-7,CASSLFRDGEQYF
TRBV7-2,-,14,TRBJ2-1,CASSTRGGAQWQFF
TRBV2,-,13,TRBJ1-1,CASSERRNTEAFF
TRBV28,-,14,TRBJ1-6,CASSGGRGVSPLHF
TRBV3-1/TRBV3-2,-,15,TRBJ2-5,CASSQGSRVGETQYF
TRBV7-2,-,13,TRBJ2-7,CASSHTGSYEQYF
TRBV11-2,TRBD1,16,TRBJ2-5,CASSLMGQGWQETQYF
TRBV6-5,-,14,TRBJ2-3,CASSYSGLEKKRYF
TRBV7-3,TRBD2,16,TRBJ2-3,CASSLSSGLITDTQYF
TRBV5-1,TRBD1,14,TRBJ2-5,CASSLTGTQETQYF
TRBV28,-,15,TRBJ1-3,CASSPPGSAGNTIYF
TRBV5-1,TRBD2,14,TRBJ2-1,CASSFSGGANEQFF
TRBV30,-,17,TRBJ1-1,CAWSATRTSAGGTEAFF
TRBV11-2,-,16,TRBJ2-5,CASSLGSWERGKTQYF
TRBV10-1,TRBD2,16,TRBJ2-2,CASSPRLAANTGELFF
TRBV19,TRBD1,17,TRBJ1-1,CASGYGGTGGRNTEAFF
TRBV18,-,14,TRBJ1-1,CASSPGLRNTEAFF
TRBV5-1,-,14,TRBJ2-3,CASSLRTLQNTQYF
TRBV5-1,TRBD1,14,TRBJ1-1,CASRPTGVNTEAFF
TRBV7-3,-,14,TRBJ1-1,CASSPDSLNTEAFF